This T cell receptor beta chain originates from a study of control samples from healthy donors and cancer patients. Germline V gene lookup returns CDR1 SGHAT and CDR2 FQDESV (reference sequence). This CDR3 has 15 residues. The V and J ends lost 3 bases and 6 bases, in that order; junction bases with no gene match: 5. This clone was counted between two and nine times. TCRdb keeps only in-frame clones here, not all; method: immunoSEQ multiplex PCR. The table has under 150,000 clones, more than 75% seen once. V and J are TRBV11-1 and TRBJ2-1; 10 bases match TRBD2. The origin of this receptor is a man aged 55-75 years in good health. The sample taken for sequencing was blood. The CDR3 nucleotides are TGTGCCAGCAGCTTCAGCGGGGGGGCTGTCAATGAGCAGTTCTTC. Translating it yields CASSFSGGAVNEQFF.